This TCR beta chain was sequenced in a study of T-cell memory formation after mild COVID-19 (dated by TCRdb to about 2021). About the study as a whole: TCR sequence clusters from the two donors were largely donor specific. Longitudinal TCRalpha and TCRbeta repertoire sequencing tracked T-cell clones expanding and contracting after mild COVID-19 in two donors. Two young, previously healthy adult volunteers, one female and one male, were included in the cohort. The paper's findings and limits, for the study overall: Some responding clones were found in pre-infection memory, which suggests that pre-existing cross-reactive memory T cells took part in the SARS-CoV-2 response. Contracting CD4+ clones turned up mainly in the CM and EM memory subsets, whereas EMRA was where CD8+ clones were enriched. Balanced CD4/CD8 phenotypes were observed for clones contracting from day 15 to 85, whereas a bias towards CD4+ was observed for a second wave of clones expanding from day 15 to 37. The study covered only a couple of mild cases, and larger cohorts including severe cases with pre-infection samples were considered necessary. The second-wave clones that peaked on day 37 were not confirmed to be SARS-CoV-2 specific.

Ficoll-Paque density gradient centrifugation was the method used to isolate PBMCs. This clonotype has a handful of counts. Its antigen is currently not known. No quality values exist for individual bases; no much larger clone is one base distant. Here V drops 9 bases and J drops 4 bases, and the junction holds 12 bases not matched to any gene. From its cysteine to its phenylalanine, the CDR3 spans 15 amino acids. Just the 45-base CDR3 DNA is kept, in frame starting at base 1. TCRdb lists the instrument as Illumina NovaSeq 6000. cDNA libraries for TCRalpha and TCRbeta were prepared by 5'RACE using constant-segment primers, with sample barcodes and unique molecular identifiers added. RNA was extracted from every sample with Trizol reagent. Libraries were amplified in two PCR steps, with a second sample barcode and Illumina TruSeq adapters added in the second step. Libraries were sequenced on an Illumina NovaSeq with 2 x 150 bp paired-end reads. The authors' pipeline ran thus. With migec v1.2.7, reads were demultiplexed and then collapsed into UMI-guided consensus sequences. With mixcr v2.1.11, UMI consensuses were aligned to TRA and TRB V and J templates and assembled into clonotypes. Expanded or contracted clonotypes were those called significant by both edgeR and NoisET, with noise models trained on biological replicates. edgeR calls used a false discovery rate-adjusted p below 0.01 and a log2 fold-change threshold of 1. As an exploratory analysis of dynamics, max-normalized trajectories of the 1000 most abundant clonotypes were examined by PCA with hierarchical clustering. Separately sequenced CD4+ and CD8+ repertoires were used to assign a CD4 or CD8 phenotype to each responding clone. TCRdb reprocessing: public reads trimmed at Q25 with fastp, clones called with MiXCR, in-frame beta chains kept. For every CDR3 protein sequence, its rows merge into one entry that carries the most common genes and DNA. In this record, the V and J calls reflect TCRdb's handling and not the investigators' own analysis. The sample table records 15,000 or so distinct CDR3 sequences; about 21% of these occur just once. The biggest ten clones account for around 54% of the sample.

The sequence joins TRBV12-3 or TRBV12-4 to TRBJ1-5, and TRBD1 aligns with 7 junction nucleotides. The sequencing sample was made of PBMCs or a T cell subset sorted from them (not recorded which). This TCR was recovered from a man between 18 and 35 years old who had mild COVID-19 (a few samples of this study predate the infection). The sample titles of this study are shuffled in the database, so cell type and time point are left out; the donor was told from shared clones. The CDR3 in this case is CASQLHRGRNQPQHF. DNA sequence: TGTGCCAGTCAGTTGCACAGGGGACGTAATCAGCCCCAGCATTTT.